Following are 21 T cell receptor beta chains from one sample sequenced in a study of cytomegalovirus exposure and HLA in healthy donors. PCR was performed using 60 Vbeta and 13 Jbeta primers. Generated by immunoSEQ multiplex PCR, the TCRdb table keeps only in-frame clones and is missing some. The sample lists hundreds of thousands of clones, roughly 75% occurring once. The sequenced material came from PBMCs. These receptors were collected from a woman under 40 in good health and CMV-seronegative.

V gene TRBV7-2 combines with J gene TRBJ2-1; 10 bases align to TRBD2. V shed 5 bases, J shed 9 bases, and the junction held 13 bases outside the gene matches. The CDR3 has 16 residues. Germline assignment: CDR1 SGHTA and CDR2 FQGNSA. As DNA, the CDR3 is TGTGCCAGCAGCCTAACTAGCGGGGCATTAGACGGTGAGCAGTTCTTC. Residues: CASSLTSGALDGEQFF.

The J gene is TRBJ1-1, the V gene TRBV7-8; the D gene is possibly TRBD1 (6 bases). The ends were cut back, 5 bases at V and 0 bases at J, with 19 bases in the middle. CDR1 SGHVS and CDR2 FQNEAQ come from the germline V gene. The CDR3 spans 17 residues. CDR3 coding DNA: TGTGCCAGCAGCCTCAGACCCGGGACACCAATGAACACTGAAGCTTTCTTT. Amino acid sequence: CASSLRPGTPMNTEAFF.

This sequence joins TRBV11-2 and TRBJ2-1, with 15 nucleotides matching TRBD2. The CDR3 covers 17 residues. V was pared by 4 bases and J by 8 bases, with 9 bases of the junction left unmatched. Per the germline V gene, CDR1 is SGHAT and CDR2 is FQNNGV. The CDR3 spells CASSSAMGLAGGHEQFF. CDR3 DNA: TGTGCCAGCAGCTCAGCCATGGGACTAGCGGGAGGACATGAGCAGTTCTTC. The full variable domain, in which reference TRBV11-2 and TRBJ2-1 provide the parts outside the CDR3, is EAGVAQSPRYKIIEKRQSVAFWCNPISGHATLYWYQQILGQGPKLLIQFQNNGVVDDSQLPKDRFSAERLKGVDSTLKIQPAKLEDSAVYLCASSSAMGLAGGHEQFFGPGTRLTVL.

The chain carries TRBV7-9 and TRBJ2-7, with D possibly TRBD1 on 6 matching bases. Germline-derived CDR1 and CDR2 are SEHNR and FQNEAQ (reference sequence). This CDR3 is built from 15 residues. V was clipped by 5 bases and J by 0 bases, with 14 bases between them. CDR3 DNA: TGTGCCAGCAGCCCGTCGACAGGCTACTCCTACGAGCAGTACTTC. It yields the protein CASSPSTGYSYEQYF.

This clone was detected a few times. This chain uses TRBV18 with TRBJ1-2, with D maybe TRBD1 (6 bases). Trimming pared 2 bases from V and 4 bases from J, leaving 11 bases between. This CDR3 is built from 14 residues. CDR1 is KGHSH, CDR2 LQKENI, per germline. The CDR3 loop is CASSPKLTGYGYTF. The CDR3 DNA reads as TGTGCCAGCTCACCAAAGTTGACAGGCTATGGCTACACCTTC.

The rearrangement uses TRBV7-9 and TRBJ2-5; D not resolved. This CDR3 spans 15 amino acids. CDR1 is SEHNR, CDR2 FQNEAQ, per germline (reference sequence). Trimming shortened V by 1 base and J by 1 base, and 10 bases separated the two germline ends. The CDR3, as DNA: TGTGCCAGCAGCTTAGTTCAGTTCATCCAAGAGACCCAGTACTTC. Its translation: CASSLVQFIQETQYF. The complete variable domain, with remaining parts taken from reference TRBV7-9 and TRBJ2-5, reads DTGVSQNPRHKITKRGQNVTFRCDPISEHNRLYWYRQTLGQGPEFLTYFQNEAQLEKSRLLSDRFSAERPKGSFSTLEIQRTEQGDSAMYLCASSLVQFIQETQYFGPGTRLLVL.

The chain combines TRBV6-5 with TRBJ1-3; D might be TRBD1 (5 bases). The germline V gene encodes CDR1 MNHEY and CDR2 SVGAGI. The CDR3 totals 15 residues. V was clipped by 0 bases and J by 4 bases, with 10 bases between them. This CDR3 reads CASSYSGGLGNTIYF. The CDR3 bases are TGTGCCAGCAGTTACTCGGGGGGACTCGGAAACACCATATATTTT.

The chain uses TRBV11-2 and TRBJ1-2, with unresolved D. The CDR3 has 16 amino acids. Germline V gene sequence: CDR1 SGHAT, CDR2 FQNNGV. The V end lost 3 bases, the J end lost 4 bases, and 18 bases lay between the germline ends. The CDR3 sequence: CASSLTTKGLAYGYTF. The CDR3 DNA reads as TGTGCCAGCAGCTTGACTACGAAGGGATTAGCCTATGGCTACACCTTC.

The chain links TRBV30 to TRBJ1-1; D perhaps matches TRBD1 (6 bases). Trimming pared 4 bases from V and 2 bases from J, leaving 14 bases between. From germline, CDR1 is GTSNPN and CDR2 SVGIG (reference sequence). CDR3 length equals 14 residues. The CDR3 region is CAWNLGGGNTEAFF. The CDR3 DNA is TGTGCCTGGAACCTGGGGGGGGGCAACACTGAAGCTTTCTTT. The full variable domain, in which reference TRBV30 and TRBJ1-1 provide the parts outside the CDR3, is SQTIHQWPATLVQPVGSPLSLECTVEGTSNPNLYWYRQAAGRGLQLLFYSVGIGQISSEVPQNLSASRPQDRQFILSSKKLLLSDSGFYLCAWNLGGGNTEAFFGQGTRLTVV.

This chain connects TRBV19 to TRBJ1-1; 11 nucleotides align to TRBD1. This CDR3 is 15 amino acids long. After removal of 1 base from V and 6 bases from J, the junction contained 4 bases not matched to a gene. The germline V gene has CDR1 LNHDA and CDR2 SQIVND (reference sequence). The DNA of the CDR3 is TGTGCCAGTAGTATAGGGACAGGGGGCGCGGCTGAAGCTTTCTTT. The encoded protein is CASSIGTGGAAEAFF.

The rearrangement uses TRBV5-4 and TRBJ1-2; TRBD1 aligns across 9 bases. The V and J ends lost 4 bases and 4 bases, in that order; junction bases with no gene match: 8. The CDR3 totals 15 residues. Germline lookup yields CDR1 SGHNT and CDR2 YYREEE (reference sequence). The CDR3 region has the DNA TGTGCCAGCAGCGTCGGGACAGGGATCTTCTATGGCTACACCTTC. This codes for CASSVGTGIFYGYTF.

The CDR3 DNA reads TGTGCCAGTAGCCCAGGGACAGGGACTGCACAACTGTTTTTT. Its translation: CASSPGTGTAQLFF. The chain couples TRBV19 to TRBJ1-4, with TRBD1 matching 9 bases. The CDR3 is made up of 14 amino acids. V dropped 6 bases and J dropped 12; count of bases not matched to a gene: 11. CDR1 and CDR2 (germline): LNHDA, SQIVND (reference sequence).

In this sample, this clone turned up a few times. The chain is built from TRBV9 and TRBJ2-1; 9 nucleotides agree with TRBD2. Germline V gives CDR1 SGDLS, CDR2 YYNGEE. V gave up 4 bases and J gave up 7 bases; unmatched junction bases: 6. The CDR3 extends over 14 amino acids. CDR3 residues: CASSFDSGGNEQFF. In DNA form, the CDR3 reads TGTGCCAGCAGCTTCGATAGCGGGGGTAATGAGCAGTTCTTC.

The chain combines TRBV27 with TRBJ2-6, with D perhaps matching TRBD1 (6 bases). In germline, CDR1 is MNHEY, CDR2 SMNVEV (reference sequence). There are 20 residues in the CDR3. Trimming removed 2 bases from V and 2 bases from J, with 22 bases in between. CDR3 DNA sequence: TGTGCCAGCAGTTTAGTCGCCCAACTACAGGGACATCCTGGGGCCAACGTCCTGACTTTC. Protein product: CASSLVAQLQGHPGANVLTF.

The chain carries TRBV5-4 and TRBJ1-2, with a tentative D call TRBD1 (5 bases). Germline-derived CDR1 and CDR2 are SGHNT and YYREEE (reference sequence). Between the trimmed V and J ends, which lost 2 bases and 3 bases, there was a span of 11 bases. The CDR3 length is 14 residues. The CDR3 sequence: CASSLATGDYGYTF. CDR3 DNA sequence: TGTGCCAGCAGCTTAGCCACAGGTGACTATGGCTACACCTTC.

V gene TRBV4-1 combines with J gene TRBJ2-1; TRBD2 matches 7 bases. The germline CDR1 and CDR2 sequences are MGHRA and YSYEKL. There are 13 residues in the CDR3. The trim removed 0 bases at V and 10 bases at J, leaving 3 bases unmatched. The CDR3 sequence: CASSQDPSGEQFF. The CDR3 bases are TGCGCCAGCAGCCAAGACCCTAGCGGCGAGCAGTTCTTC.

This rearrangement joins TRBV5-1 to TRBJ1-1; D is possibly TRBD1 (6 bases). This CDR3 has 13 amino acids. The V gene lost 4 bases and the J gene lost 11 bases, with 18 bases spanning the gap. CDR1 and CDR2 from the germline V gene are SGHRS and YFSETQ. CDR3: CASSPQGSGTAFF. The DNA of the CDR3 is TGCGCCAGCAGCCCCCAGGGGTCGGGGACGGCTTTCTTT.

The chain recombines TRBV29-1 with TRBJ2-1; 7 nucleotides align to TRBD2. With V trimmed by 2 bases and J by 5 bases, 9 bases remained unmatched. Germline CDR1 SQVTM, CDR2 ANQGSEA. This CDR3 is built from 15 residues. In nucleotides, the CDR3 is TGCAGCGTTGAAAGGACGGGCGGGGGTCACAATGAGCAGTTCTTC. Protein product: CSVERTGGGHNEQFF.

The rearrangement uses TRBV6-1 and TRBJ1-3, with 7 nucleotides matching TRBD1. The CDR3 totals 15 residues. In germline, CDR1 is MNHNS, CDR2 SASEGT. With 0 bases clipped from V and 5 bases from J, the junction kept 4 bases outside the gene matches. DNA of the CDR3: TGTGCCAGCAGTGAAGCAAAGGGGGCCAGAAACACCATATATTTT. Encoded protein: CASSEAKGARNTIYF.

The chain couples TRBV5-6 to TRBJ2-3; TRBD1 matches at 11 bases. The germline gives CDR1 SGHDT, CDR2 YYEEEE. The CDR3 contains 15 residues. Trimming took 2 bases from V and 4 from J; bases not matched to a gene: 3. The DNA of the CDR3 is TGTGCCAGCAGCTTTTGGACAGGGGGCCCAGATACGCAGTATTTT. This gives the protein CASSFWTGGPDTQYF.

CDR3: CASSIRGGGLYNEQFF. CDR3 nucleotide sequence: TGTGCCAGTAGTATTCGAGGCGGGGGCTTATACAATGAGCAGTTCTTC. The chain combines TRBV19 with TRBJ2-1, with a weak D call TRBD2 (7 bases). V gave up 3 bases and J gave up 4 bases, with 16 bases separating them. The V gene's germline CDR1 is LNHDA and CDR2 SQIVND (reference sequence). This CDR3 is built from 16 residues. The complete variable domain, with remaining parts taken from reference TRBV19 and TRBJ2-1, reads DGGITQSPKYLFRKEGQNVTLSCEQNLNHDAMYWYRQDPGQGLRLIYYSQIVNDFQKGDIAEGYSVSREKKESFPLTVTSAQKNPTAFYLCASSIRGGGLYNEQFFGPGTRLTVL.